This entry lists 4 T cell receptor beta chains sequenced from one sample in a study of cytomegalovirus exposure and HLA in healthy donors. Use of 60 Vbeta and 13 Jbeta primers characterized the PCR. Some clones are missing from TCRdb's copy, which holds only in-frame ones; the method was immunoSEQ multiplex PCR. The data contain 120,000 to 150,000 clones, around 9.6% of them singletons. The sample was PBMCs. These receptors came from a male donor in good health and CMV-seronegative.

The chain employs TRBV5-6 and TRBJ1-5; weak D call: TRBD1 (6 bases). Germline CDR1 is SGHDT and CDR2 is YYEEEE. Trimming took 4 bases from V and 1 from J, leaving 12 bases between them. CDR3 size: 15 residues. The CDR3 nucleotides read TGTGCCAGCAGCCAAAGGACAGAGAGCAATCAGCCCCAGCATTTT. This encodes CASSQRTESNQPQHF.

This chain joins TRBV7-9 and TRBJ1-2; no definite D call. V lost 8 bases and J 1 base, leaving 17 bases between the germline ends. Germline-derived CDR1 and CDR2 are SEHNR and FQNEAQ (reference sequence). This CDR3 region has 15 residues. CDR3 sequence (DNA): TGTGCCAGCGCGGGATTTACAGCTGTTAACTATGGCTACACCTTC. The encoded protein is CASAGFTAVNYGYTF.

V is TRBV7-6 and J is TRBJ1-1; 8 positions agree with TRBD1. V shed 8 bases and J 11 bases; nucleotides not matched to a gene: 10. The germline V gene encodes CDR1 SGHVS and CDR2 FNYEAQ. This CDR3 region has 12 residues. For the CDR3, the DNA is TGTGCCAGCGCCGGACAGGGACAAGAGGCTTTCTTT. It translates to CASAGQGQEAFF.

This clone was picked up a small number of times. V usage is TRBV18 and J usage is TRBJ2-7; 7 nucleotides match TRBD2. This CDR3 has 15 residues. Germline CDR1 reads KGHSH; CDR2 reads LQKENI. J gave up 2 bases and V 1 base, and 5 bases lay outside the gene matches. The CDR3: CASSPRSGGTYEQYF. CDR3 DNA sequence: TGTGCCAGCTCACCACGCTCGGGAGGAACCTACGAGCAGTACTTC. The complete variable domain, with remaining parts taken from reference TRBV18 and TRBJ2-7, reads NAGVMQNPRHLVRRRGQEARLRCSPMKGHSHVYWYRQLPEEGLKFMVYLQKENIIDESGMPKERFSAEFPKEGPSILRIQQVVRGDSAAYFCASSPRSGGTYEQYFGPGTRLTVT.